The T cell receptor beta chain under discussion was sequenced for a study of blood T cells in healthy people across ages. Background on the study: When template switching was applied, about one barcoded beta molecule was captured per two T cells.

Remarks on this clonotype: As yet, its antigen is unknown.

Through a sample-barcoded 5' primer and a J-beta primer mix, a second PCR was run for about 7 to 12 cycles. Via MiXCR, TCRdb re-called the 5' RACE reads, giving one row per CDR3 protein. The sample includes hundreds of thousands of distinct CDR3 sequences, around 21% of them seen just once. Broader study findings: Naive T cell percentage strongly correlated with TCR beta diversity.

There are 15 residues in the CDR3. V was clipped by 6 bases and J by 5 bases; unmatched bases: 8. CDR1 is MDHEN and CDR2 is SYDVKM in the germline V gene. Samples had at least 7 million PBMCs isolated from them. The chain employs TRBV28 and TRBJ2-5, with 11 bases lining up with TRBD2. The sequence derives from a man in his sixties or seventies in good health. The sequenced material came from blood. The CDR3 nucleotides are TGTGCCAGCAGGGACGGACTAGCGGGCTGTGAGACCCAGTACTTC. It translates to CASRDGLAGCETQYF.